This T cell receptor (beta chain) derives from a study of T cell responses to AZD1222 COVID-19 vaccine. CDR3 length: 14 amino acids. The germline V and J ends were trimmed by 0 bases and 7 bases, with 10 bases remaining between them. Per the germline V gene, CDR1 is SGHKS and CDR2 is YYEKEE (reference sequence). This clone has a handful of counts. Its antigen remains unknown. Study-wide findings and caveats: Of spike-specific TCRs, nearly half reportedly target regions left unmutated in variants.

Measured with immunoSEQ multiplex PCR; TCRdb has only the in-frame clones, and not every one. The table records 99,000 or so clones, approximately 89% of them present only once. Sequenced here: peripheral blood, sampled on day 0 of AZD1222 vaccination. This TCR derives from an adult in good health. The chain recombines TRBV5-5 with TRBJ1-4; D gene unclear. The CDR3 sequence: CASSLARIGEKLFF. The CDR3 DNA reads as TGTGCCAGCAGCTTGGCGCGGATCGGTGAAAAACTGTTTTTT.